This note documents a single T cell receptor beta chain sequence. Sequenced by immunoSEQ multiplex PCR; TCRdb stores in-frame clones only, minus some. This repertoire shows roughly 56,000 clones, under 95% found once; its top ten account for 2.5% to 3%. Germline-derived CDR1 and CDR2 are SGHRS and YFSETQ. The CDR3 covers 13 residues. The data are from a study of graft-versus-host responses after intestinal transplantation. For the study at large: In this cohort, recipients had multivisceral, liver-intestinal, or isolated intestinal transplants. Every recipient had anti-thymocyte globulin induction and about three years of tacrolimus plus steroids.

V and J are TRBV5-1 and TRBJ2-5; 7 bases line up with TRBD2. The DNA matches TRBJ2-7 better at its end, which makes the J call doubtful. This sequence was found in a human patient who received an intestinal transplant, so some T cells may come from the graft donor. Specimen: PBMCs, collected about 120 days after intestinal transplantation. This chain's CDR3 is CASSRTSVYEQYF. The CDR3, as DNA: TGCGCCAGCAGCAGAACTAGCGTCTACGAGCAGTACTTC.